These T cell receptor beta chains were read from a single sample in a study of T cell responses to AZD1222 COVID-19 vaccine. Libraries were prepared by immunoSEQ multiplex PCR; TCRdb keeps only in-frame clonotypes and omits some of them. The repertoire includes roughly 100,000 clones, about 89% of them detected once, and under 2% sits in the top ten. The sample in question was peripheral blood, obtained on day 0 of AZD1222 vaccination. These receptors were obtained from an adult in good health. CDR3s include the opening cysteine and the closing phenylalanine or tryptophan. A D gene is named only where the DNA matches it firmly. Not all rows give a size; the values are once, few, many and, for expanded clones, a class.

j_call: TRBJ1-2
clone_size: NA
v_call: TRBV30
cdr3_length: 12
d_call: NA
cdr3_nt: TGTGCCTGGAGTACATCTAACTATGGCTACACCTTC
cdr3_aa: CAWSTSNYGYTF

j_call: TRBJ2-7
clone_size: once
v_call: TRBV6-5
cdr3_length: 12
d_call: NA
cdr3_nt: TGTGCCAGCAGATCCCCCGGGGACGAGCAGTACTTC
cdr3_aa: CASRSPGDEQYF

j_call: TRBJ2-3
clone_size: NA
v_call: TRBV24-1
cdr3_length: 16
d_call: NA
cdr3_nt: TGTGCCACCAGTGATTTAGAGGGGACAAGCACAGATACGCAGTATTTT
cdr3_aa: CATSDLEGTSTDTQYF

j_call: TRBJ1-1
clone_size: NA
v_call: TRBV2
cdr3_length: 12
d_call: NA
cdr3_nt: TGTGCCAGCAGTGAAGATATCGGTGGGCACGAGTTT
cdr3_aa: CASSEDIGGHEF

j_call: TRBJ2-7
clone_size: few
v_call: TRBV5-6
cdr3_length: 14
d_call: NA
cdr3_nt: TGTGCCAGCAGCTTGGTGGGTCGGCCCTACGAGCAGTACTTC
cdr3_aa: CASSLVGRPYEQYF

j_call: TRBJ2-7
clone_size: NA
v_call: TRBV5-1
cdr3_length: 14
d_call: NA
cdr3_nt: TGCGCCAGCAGCTTAGACCCTCAAAACTACGAGCAGTACTTC
cdr3_aa: CASSLDPQNYEQYF

j_call: TRBJ1-5
clone_size: NA
v_call: TRBV19
cdr3_length: 17
d_call: NA
cdr3_nt: TGTGCCAGTAGTGATCTAAATCAAGTTTGGGGCAATCAGCCCCAGCATTTT
cdr3_aa: CASSDLNQVWGNQPQHF

j_call: TRBJ1-2
clone_size: NA
v_call: TRBV7-3
cdr3_length: 14
d_call: NA
cdr3_nt: TGTGCCAGCAGCTTCGGGGCAGGGAACTATGGCTACACCTTC
cdr3_aa: CASSFGAGNYGYTF

j_call: TRBJ2-7
clone_size: NA
v_call: TRBV13
cdr3_length: 18
d_call: NA
cdr3_nt: TGTGCCAGCAGCCCCCCCGGGGGTTGGTTAGGGGACGTTACAGAGCAGTACTTC
cdr3_aa: CASSPPGGWLGDVTEQYF

j_call: TRBJ2-7
clone_size: NA
v_call: TRBV5-1
cdr3_length: 16
d_call: TRBD1
cdr3_nt: TGCGCCAGCAGCTTGGGCTCGACAGGGTCACCCTACGAGCAGTACTTC
cdr3_aa: CASSLGSTGSPYEQYF

j_call: TRBJ2-5
clone_size: few
v_call: TRBV2
cdr3_length: 18
d_call: TRBD2
cdr3_nt: TGTGCCAGCAGATGGGGCGGGACTAGCGGGGGAGAGCTGGAGACCCAGTACTTC
cdr3_aa: CASRWGGTSGGELETQYF

j_call: TRBJ1-6
clone_size: NA
v_call: TRBV18
cdr3_length: 12
d_call: NA
cdr3_nt: TGTGCCAGCTCACCAGGGAATTCACCCCTCCACTTT
cdr3_aa: CASSPGNSPLHF

j_call: TRBJ1-5
clone_size: once
v_call: TRBV30
cdr3_length: 14
d_call: NA
cdr3_nt: TGTGCCTGGAGTGTACCGGTTAGCAATCAGCCCCAGCATTTT
cdr3_aa: CAWSVPVSNQPQHF

j_call: TRBJ1-2
clone_size: few
v_call: TRBV5-1
cdr3_length: 14
d_call: NA
cdr3_nt: TGCGCCAGCAGCTTGGACAGGCCGCTCTATGGCTACACCTTC
cdr3_aa: CASSLDRPLYGYTF

j_call: TRBJ1-2
clone_size: NA
v_call: TRBV6-5
cdr3_length: 14
d_call: NA
cdr3_nt: TGTGCCAGCAGTTACGGCGGGGTCCCATATGGCTACACCTTC
cdr3_aa: CASSYGGVPYGYTF

j_call: TRBJ2-7
clone_size: NA
v_call: TRBV3-1/TRBV3-2
cdr3_length: 16
d_call: TRBD2
cdr3_nt: TGTGCCAGCAGCCAAGAGGGACTAGCGGGGATATACGAGCAGTACTTC
cdr3_aa: CASSQEGLAGIYEQYF

j_call: TRBJ2-7
clone_size: NA
v_call: TRBV4-1
cdr3_length: 14
d_call: TRBD1
cdr3_nt: TGCGCCAGCAGCCAGGGGACAGGGCTCTACGAGCAGTACTTC
cdr3_aa: CASSQGTGLYEQYF

j_call: TRBJ1-3
clone_size: NA
v_call: TRBV7-3
cdr3_length: 16
d_call: NA
cdr3_nt: TGTGCCAGCAGCCAAGCGACCTGGGGAAGTGGAAACACCATATATTTT
cdr3_aa: CASSQATWGSGNTIYF

j_call: TRBJ2-1
clone_size: NA
v_call: TRBV11-3
cdr3_length: 18
d_call: NA
cdr3_nt: TGTGCCAGCAGCCCAAGTTACGGGGACTCCGATTCCTACAATGAGCAGTTCTTC
cdr3_aa: CASSPSYGDSDSYNEQFF

j_call: TRBJ1-1
clone_size: NA
v_call: TRBV3-1/TRBV3-2
cdr3_length: 13
d_call: NA
cdr3_nt: TGTGCCAGCAGCCAAGCGGAAAACACTGAAGCTTTCTTT
cdr3_aa: CASSQAENTEAFF

j_call: TRBJ1-3
clone_size: NA
v_call: TRBV2
cdr3_length: 14
d_call: TRBD1
cdr3_nt: TGTGCCAGCAGAGACAGGGTGGCTGGAAACACCATATATTTT
cdr3_aa: CASRDRVAGNTIYF

j_call: TRBJ2-5
clone_size: NA
v_call: TRBV3-1/TRBV3-2
cdr3_length: 11
d_call: NA
cdr3_nt: TGTGCCAGCAGCCAATTGCGGGCCCAGTACTTC
cdr3_aa: CASSQLRAQYF

j_call: TRBJ1-2
clone_size: once
v_call: TRBV6-5
cdr3_length: 14
d_call: NA
cdr3_nt: TGTGCCAGCAGTCCGACCGAGGGACCGCGCGGCTACACCTTC
cdr3_aa: CASSPTEGPRGYTF

j_call: TRBJ2-5
clone_size: NA
v_call: TRBV5-1
cdr3_length: 12
d_call: NA
cdr3_nt: TGCGCCAGCAGCTTGGGTGCCGAGACCCAGTACTTC
cdr3_aa: CASSLGAETQYF

j_call: TRBJ1-4
clone_size: once
v_call: TRBV19
cdr3_length: 16
d_call: TRBD1
cdr3_nt: TGTGCCAGTAGTAGGACAGGACGATCGATGAATGAAAAACTGTTTTTT
cdr3_aa: CASSRTGRSMNEKLFF

j_call: TRBJ1-4
clone_size: once
v_call: TRBV9
cdr3_length: 15
d_call: TRBD1
cdr3_nt: TGTGCCAGCAGCGTAGACGGGACAGGTACCGAAAAACTGTTTTTT
cdr3_aa: CASSVDGTGTEKLFF

j_call: TRBJ2-5
clone_size: NA
v_call: TRBV3-1/TRBV3-2
cdr3_length: 10
d_call: NA
cdr3_nt: TGTGCCAGCAGCCGGGAGACCCAGTACTTC
cdr3_aa: CASSRETQYF

j_call: TRBJ1-5
clone_size: NA
v_call: TRBV16
cdr3_length: 14
d_call: NA
cdr3_nt: TGTGCCAGCAGCCAGGGAGGAGCCAATCAGCCCCAGCATTTT
cdr3_aa: CASSQGGANQPQHF

j_call: TRBJ1-4
clone_size: NA
v_call: TRBV27
cdr3_length: 17
d_call: NA
cdr3_nt: TGTGCCAGCAGTTCTACCTCCGGGACTGATGTTAATGAAAAACTGTTTTTT
cdr3_aa: CASSSTSGTDVNEKLFF

j_call: TRBJ1-6
clone_size: NA
v_call: TRBV5-1
cdr3_length: 14
d_call: NA
cdr3_nt: TGCGCCAGCAGGGTCTCGATTTCTAATTCGCCCCTCCACTTT
cdr3_aa: CASRVSISNSPLHF

j_call: TRBJ2-2
clone_size: NA
v_call: TRBV30
cdr3_length: 14
d_call: TRBD1
cdr3_nt: TGTGCCTGGACGGGACAGATGAACACCGGGGAGCTGTTTTTT
cdr3_aa: CAWTGQMNTGELFF

j_call: TRBJ2-3
clone_size: once
v_call: TRBV12-5
cdr3_length: 16
d_call: TRBD1
cdr3_nt: TGTGCTAGTGGTTTGGGGGCAGGGGGCAACCCTGATACGCAGTATTTT
cdr3_aa: CASGLGAGGNPDTQYF

j_call: TRBJ1-1
clone_size: NA
v_call: TRBV19
cdr3_length: 14
d_call: NA
cdr3_nt: TGTGCCAGTAGTATAAAGAACGCGCTCAGCCAAGCTTTCTTT
cdr3_aa: CASSIKNALSQAFF

j_call: TRBJ2-3
clone_size: NA
v_call: TRBV7-3
cdr3_length: 14
d_call: NA
cdr3_nt: TGTGCCAGCAGCTTAGCCCCTCCGCCAGATACGCAGTATTTT
cdr3_aa: CASSLAPPPDTQYF

j_call: TRBJ1-2
clone_size: NA
v_call: TRBV18
cdr3_length: 14
d_call: NA
cdr3_nt: TGTGCCAGCTCACAAGGAGTGGACGGAAATGGCTACACCTTC
cdr3_aa: CASSQGVDGNGYTF

j_call: TRBJ1-4
clone_size: NA
v_call: TRBV12-5
cdr3_length: 15
d_call: NA
cdr3_nt: TGTGCTAGTGGTTTGGGCAGGGAGACTAATGAAAAACTGTTTTTT
cdr3_aa: CASGLGRETNEKLFF

j_call: TRBJ1-6
clone_size: NA
v_call: TRBV30
cdr3_length: 16
d_call: NA
cdr3_nt: TGTGCCTGGAGTCCTCTAGACAGGACTCATAATTCACCCCTCCACTTT
cdr3_aa: CAWSPLDRTHNSPLHF

j_call: TRBJ1-6
clone_size: NA
v_call: TRBV4-1
cdr3_length: 16
d_call: NA
cdr3_nt: TGCGCCAGCAGCCAAATTGATCTTGTCAGGGGCTCACCCCTCCACTTT
cdr3_aa: CASSQIDLVRGSPLHF

j_call: TRBJ2-7
clone_size: NA
v_call: TRBV7-2
cdr3_length: 15
d_call: NA
cdr3_nt: TGTGCCAGCAGCTTAGCGCCGGCCTTCTCCTACGAGCAGTACTTC
cdr3_aa: CASSLAPAFSYEQYF

j_call: TRBJ1-1
clone_size: NA
v_call: TRBV4-1
cdr3_length: 15
d_call: NA
cdr3_nt: TGCGCCAGCAGCCGGTTCCGGGACACAAACACTGAAGCTTTCTTT
cdr3_aa: CASSRFRDTNTEAFF

j_call: TRBJ1-4
clone_size: few
v_call: TRBV7-9
cdr3_length: 14
d_call: NA
cdr3_nt: TGTGCCAGCAGCTTAGCAGGGGGGTCGGGAAAACTGTTTTTT
cdr3_aa: CASSLAGGSGKLFF

j_call: TRBJ2-5
clone_size: NA
v_call: TRBV4-3
cdr3_length: 19
d_call: TRBD2
cdr3_nt: TGCGCCAGCAGCCAAGAACTACGACTAGCGGGGGGATACCAAGAGACCCAGTACTTC
cdr3_aa: CASSQELRLAGGYQETQYF

j_call: TRBJ2-2
clone_size: NA
v_call: TRBV18
cdr3_length: 13
d_call: NA
cdr3_nt: TGTGCCAGCTCACCACGGTTGGCCGGGGAGCTGTTTTTT
cdr3_aa: CASSPRLAGELFF

j_call: TRBJ1-1
clone_size: NA
v_call: TRBV7-2
cdr3_length: 13
d_call: NA
cdr3_nt: TGTGCCAGCAGCCCCATGGAGAACACTGAAGCTTTCTTT
cdr3_aa: CASSPMENTEAFF

j_call: TRBJ1-6
clone_size: NA
v_call: TRBV3-1/TRBV3-2
cdr3_length: 16
d_call: NA
cdr3_nt: TGTGCCAGCAGCCGAGGGACCGGGGCTTATAATTCACCCCTCCACTTT
cdr3_aa: CASSRGTGAYNSPLHF

j_call: TRBJ1-5
clone_size: once
v_call: TRBV2
cdr3_length: 13
d_call: NA
cdr3_nt: TGTGCCAGCAGTGACTATAGCAATCAGCCCCAGCATTTT
cdr3_aa: CASSDYSNQPQHF

j_call: TRBJ1-4
clone_size: NA
v_call: TRBV28
cdr3_length: 15
d_call: TRBD1
cdr3_nt: TGTGCCAGCAGTTTGGGGACAGGAGATAATGAAAAACTGTTTTTT
cdr3_aa: CASSLGTGDNEKLFF

j_call: TRBJ1-4
clone_size: NA
v_call: TRBV27
cdr3_length: 16
d_call: NA
cdr3_nt: TGTGCCAGCAGTTTCCGAAATGGGGGTGGAGATGAAAAACTGTTTTTT
cdr3_aa: CASSFRNGGGDEKLFF

j_call: TRBJ2-2
clone_size: NA
v_call: TRBV7-6
cdr3_length: 17
d_call: NA
cdr3_nt: TGTGCCAGCAGCTTAGCGCATGGAGGGCTGGACACCGGGGAGCTGTTTTTT
cdr3_aa: CASSLAHGGLDTGELFF

j_call: TRBJ2-7
clone_size: NA
v_call: TRBV24-1
cdr3_length: 12
d_call: TRBD1
cdr3_nt: TGTGCCACCAGTGCGACAGGGTACGAGCAGTACTTC
cdr3_aa: CATSATGYEQYF

j_call: TRBJ1-1
clone_size: NA
v_call: TRBV5-1
cdr3_length: 13
d_call: NA
cdr3_nt: TGCGCCAGCAGATCGGACAGGAACACTGAAGCTTTCTTT
cdr3_aa: CASRSDRNTEAFF

j_call: TRBJ2-1
clone_size: NA
v_call: TRBV15
cdr3_length: 13
d_call: TRBD1
cdr3_nt: TGTGCCACCCGGACAGGTAACAACAATGAGCAGTTCTTC
cdr3_aa: CATRTGNNNEQFF

j_call: TRBJ1-2
clone_size: NA
v_call: TRBV4-1
cdr3_length: 16
d_call: NA
cdr3_nt: TGCGCCAGCAGCCAAGATCGTCAGACGGAAGGCTATGGCTACACCTTC
cdr3_aa: CASSQDRQTEGYGYTF

j_call: TRBJ1-2
clone_size: NA
v_call: TRBV11-2
cdr3_length: 11
d_call: NA
cdr3_nt: TGTGCCAGCGAAACTAACTATGGCTACACCTTC
cdr3_aa: CASETNYGYTF